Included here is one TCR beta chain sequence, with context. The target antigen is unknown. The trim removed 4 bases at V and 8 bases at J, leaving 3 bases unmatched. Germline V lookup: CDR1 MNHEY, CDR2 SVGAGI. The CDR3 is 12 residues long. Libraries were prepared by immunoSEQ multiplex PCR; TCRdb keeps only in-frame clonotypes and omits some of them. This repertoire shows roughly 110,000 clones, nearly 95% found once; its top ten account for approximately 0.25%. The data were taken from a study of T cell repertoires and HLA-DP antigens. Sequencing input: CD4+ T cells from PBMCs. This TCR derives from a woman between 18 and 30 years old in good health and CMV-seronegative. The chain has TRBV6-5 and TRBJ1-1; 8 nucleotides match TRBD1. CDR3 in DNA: TGTGCCAGCAGTTCTCGGACAGGGGAAGCTTTCTTT. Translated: CASSSRTGEAFF.